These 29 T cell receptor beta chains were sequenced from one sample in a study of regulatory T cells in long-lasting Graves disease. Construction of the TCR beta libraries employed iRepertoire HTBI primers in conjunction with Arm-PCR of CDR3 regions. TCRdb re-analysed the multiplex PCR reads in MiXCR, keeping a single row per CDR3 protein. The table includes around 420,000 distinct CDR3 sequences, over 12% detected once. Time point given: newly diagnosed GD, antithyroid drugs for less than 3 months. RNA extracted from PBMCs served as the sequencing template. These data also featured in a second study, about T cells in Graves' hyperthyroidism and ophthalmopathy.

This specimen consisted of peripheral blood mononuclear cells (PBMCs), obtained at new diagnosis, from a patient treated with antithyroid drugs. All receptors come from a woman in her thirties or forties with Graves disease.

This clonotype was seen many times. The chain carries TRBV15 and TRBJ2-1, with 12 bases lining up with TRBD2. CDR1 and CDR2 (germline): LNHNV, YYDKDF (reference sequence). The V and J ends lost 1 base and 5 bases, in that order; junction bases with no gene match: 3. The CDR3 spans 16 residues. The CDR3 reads CATSRGRTSGDNEQFF. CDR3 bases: TGTGCCACCAGCAGAGGGAGGACTAGCGGGGACAATGAGCAGTTCTTC.

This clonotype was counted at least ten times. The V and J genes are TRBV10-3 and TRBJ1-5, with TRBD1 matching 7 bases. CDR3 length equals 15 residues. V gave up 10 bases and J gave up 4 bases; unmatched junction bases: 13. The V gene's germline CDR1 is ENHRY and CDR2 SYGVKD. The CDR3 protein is CATKKGTEGNQPQHF. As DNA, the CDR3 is TGTGCCACCAAGAAAGGGACAGAAGGGAATCAGCCCCAGCATTTT.

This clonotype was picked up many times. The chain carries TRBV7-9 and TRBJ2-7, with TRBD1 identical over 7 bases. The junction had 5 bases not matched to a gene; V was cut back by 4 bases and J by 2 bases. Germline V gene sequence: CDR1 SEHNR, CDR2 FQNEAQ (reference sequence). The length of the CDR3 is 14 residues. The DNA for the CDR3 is TGTGCCAGCAGCTCGAGGGACAGTGCCTACGAGCAGTACTTC. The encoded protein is CASSSRDSAYEQYF. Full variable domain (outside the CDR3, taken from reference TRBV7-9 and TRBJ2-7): DTGVSQNPRHKITKRGQNVTFRCDPISEHNRLYWYRQTLGQGPEFLTYFQNEAQLEKSRLLSDRFSAERPKGSFSTLEIQRTEQGDSAMYLCASSSRDSAYEQYFGPGTRLTVT.

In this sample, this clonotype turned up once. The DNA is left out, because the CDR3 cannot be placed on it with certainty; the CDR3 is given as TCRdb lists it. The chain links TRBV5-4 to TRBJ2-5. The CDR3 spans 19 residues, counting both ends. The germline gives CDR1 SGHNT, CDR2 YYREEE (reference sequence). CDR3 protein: CASSFYICSATRAQETQYF.

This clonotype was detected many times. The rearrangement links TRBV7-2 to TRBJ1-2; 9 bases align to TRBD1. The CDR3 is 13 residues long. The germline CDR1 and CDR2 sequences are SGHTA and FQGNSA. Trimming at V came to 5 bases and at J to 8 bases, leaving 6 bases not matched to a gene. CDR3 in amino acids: CASSRDRAYGYTF. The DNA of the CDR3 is TGTGCCAGCAGCAGGGACAGGGCTTACGGCTACACCTTC.

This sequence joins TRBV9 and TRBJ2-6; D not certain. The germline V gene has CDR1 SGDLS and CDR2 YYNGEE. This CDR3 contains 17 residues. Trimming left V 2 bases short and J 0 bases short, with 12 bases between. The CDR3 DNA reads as TGTGCCAGCAGCGTCGACGGACGGTCCTCTGGGGCCAACGTCCTGACTTTC. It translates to CASSVDGRSSGANVLTF.

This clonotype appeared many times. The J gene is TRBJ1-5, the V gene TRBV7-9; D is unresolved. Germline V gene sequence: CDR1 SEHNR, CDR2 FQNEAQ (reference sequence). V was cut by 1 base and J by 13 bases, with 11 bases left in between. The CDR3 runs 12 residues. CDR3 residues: CASSLGSRGQHF. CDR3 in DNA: TGTGCCAGCAGCTTAGGCAGTCGGGGACAGCATTTT. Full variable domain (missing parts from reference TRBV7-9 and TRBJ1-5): DTGVSQNPRHKITKRGQNVTFRCDPISEHNRLYWYRQTLGQGPEFLTYFQNEAQLEKSRLLSDRFSAERPKGSFSTLEIQRTEQGDSAMYLCASSLGSRGQHFGDGTRLSIL.

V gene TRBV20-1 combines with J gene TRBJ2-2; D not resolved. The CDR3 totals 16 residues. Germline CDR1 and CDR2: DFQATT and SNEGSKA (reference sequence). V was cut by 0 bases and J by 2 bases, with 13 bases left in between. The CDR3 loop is CSARDQVNSNTGELFF. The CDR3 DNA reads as TGCAGTGCTAGAGATCAAGTGAACAGCAACACCGGGGAGCTGTTTTTT.

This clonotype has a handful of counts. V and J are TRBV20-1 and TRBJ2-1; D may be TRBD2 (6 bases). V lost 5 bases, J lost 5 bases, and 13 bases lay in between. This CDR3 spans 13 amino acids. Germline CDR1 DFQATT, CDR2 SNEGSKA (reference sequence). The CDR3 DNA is TGCAGTGCTCCAGTCGGGGGTCACAATGAGCAGTTCTTC. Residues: CSAPVGGHNEQFF.

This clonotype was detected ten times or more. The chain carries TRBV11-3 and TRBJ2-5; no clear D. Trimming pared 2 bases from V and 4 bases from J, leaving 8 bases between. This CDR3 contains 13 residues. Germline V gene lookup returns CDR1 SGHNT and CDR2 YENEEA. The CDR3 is CASSLNLRETQYF. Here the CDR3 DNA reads TGTGCCAGCAGCTTAAACCTTCGAGAGACCCAGTACTTC.

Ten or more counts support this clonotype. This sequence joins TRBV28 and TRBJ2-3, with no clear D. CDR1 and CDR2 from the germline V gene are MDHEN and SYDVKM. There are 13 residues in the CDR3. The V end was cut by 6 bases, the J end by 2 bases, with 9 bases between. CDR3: CASSLGITDTQYF. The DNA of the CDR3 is TGTGCCAGCAGCCTGGGGATCACAGATACGCAGTATTTT.

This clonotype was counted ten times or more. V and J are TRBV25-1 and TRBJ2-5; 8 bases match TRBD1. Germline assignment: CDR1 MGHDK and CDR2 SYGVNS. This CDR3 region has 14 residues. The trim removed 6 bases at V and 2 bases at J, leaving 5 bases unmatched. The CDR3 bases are TGTGCCAGCAGGGACAGGGTTGGTCAAGAGACCCAGTACTTC. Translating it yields CASRDRVGQETQYF.

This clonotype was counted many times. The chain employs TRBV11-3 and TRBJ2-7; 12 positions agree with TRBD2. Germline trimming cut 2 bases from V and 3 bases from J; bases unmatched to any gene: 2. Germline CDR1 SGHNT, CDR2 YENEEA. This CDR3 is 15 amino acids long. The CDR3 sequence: CASSLTSGRIYEQYF. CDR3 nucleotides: TGTGCCAGCAGCTTAACTAGCGGGAGGATCTACGAGCAGTACTTC.

The CDR3 DNA follows: TGCAGTGCCATTAAATTCGGACTAGCGGGATTTGTGCAGTACTTC. Translated: CSAIKFGLAGFVQYF. The V gene is TRBV20-1, the J gene TRBJ2-7; 12 bases align to TRBD2. Germline trimming cut 6 bases from V and 9 bases from J; bases unmatched to any gene: 15. This CDR3 has 15 residues. Germline lookup yields CDR1 DFQATT and CDR2 SNEGSKA (reference sequence).

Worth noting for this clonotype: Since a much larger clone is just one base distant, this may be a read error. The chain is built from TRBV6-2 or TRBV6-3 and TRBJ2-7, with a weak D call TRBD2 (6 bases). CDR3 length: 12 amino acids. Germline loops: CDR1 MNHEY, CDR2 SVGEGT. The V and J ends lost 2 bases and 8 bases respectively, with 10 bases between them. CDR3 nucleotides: TGTGCCAGCAGTTACGGGGGGTACAAGCAGTACTTC. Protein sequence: CASSYGGYKQYF.

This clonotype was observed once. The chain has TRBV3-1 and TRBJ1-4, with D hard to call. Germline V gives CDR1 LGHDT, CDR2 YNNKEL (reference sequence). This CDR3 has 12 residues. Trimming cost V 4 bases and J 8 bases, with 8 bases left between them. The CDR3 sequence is CASSPMGEKLFF. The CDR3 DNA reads TGTGCCAGCAGCCCTATGGGGGAAAAACTGTTTTTT.

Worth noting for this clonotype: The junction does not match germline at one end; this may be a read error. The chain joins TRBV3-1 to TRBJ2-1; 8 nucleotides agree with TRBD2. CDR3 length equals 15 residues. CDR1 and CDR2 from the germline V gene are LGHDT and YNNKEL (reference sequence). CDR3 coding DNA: TGTGCCAGCAGCCAGGGACTAGTGACCTACAATGATCAGTTCTTC. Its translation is CASSQGLVTYNDQFF.

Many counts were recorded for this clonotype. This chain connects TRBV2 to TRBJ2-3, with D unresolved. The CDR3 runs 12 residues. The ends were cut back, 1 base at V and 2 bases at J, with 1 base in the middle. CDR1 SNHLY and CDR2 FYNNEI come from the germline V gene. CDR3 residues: CASSEDTDTQYF. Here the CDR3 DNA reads TGTGCCAGCAGTGAAGACACAGATACGCAGTATTTT.

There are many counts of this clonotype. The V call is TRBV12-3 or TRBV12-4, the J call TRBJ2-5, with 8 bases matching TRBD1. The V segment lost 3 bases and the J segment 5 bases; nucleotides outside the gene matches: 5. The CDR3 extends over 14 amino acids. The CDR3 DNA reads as TGTGCCAGCAGTTTCGGTACAGGGGGTGAGACCCAGTACTTC. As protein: CASSFGTGGETQYF.

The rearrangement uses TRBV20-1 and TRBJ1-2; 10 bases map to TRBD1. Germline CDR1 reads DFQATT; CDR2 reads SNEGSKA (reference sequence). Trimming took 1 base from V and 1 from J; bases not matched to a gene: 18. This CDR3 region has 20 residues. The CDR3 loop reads CSARVEAGRIGTGDNYGYTF. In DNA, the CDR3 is TGCAGTGCTAGAGTAGAAGCTGGGCGAATTGGGACAGGGGATAACTATGGCTACACCTTC.

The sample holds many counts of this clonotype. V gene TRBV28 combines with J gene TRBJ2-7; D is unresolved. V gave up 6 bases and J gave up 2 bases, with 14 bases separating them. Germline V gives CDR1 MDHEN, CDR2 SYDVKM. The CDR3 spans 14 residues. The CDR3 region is CASRVSKSPYEQYF. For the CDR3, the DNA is TGTGCCAGCAGAGTTTCCAAATCACCCTACGAGCAGTACTTC.

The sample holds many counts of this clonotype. The CDR3 DNA reads as TGTGCCAGCAGCCAAGGGGTAGCGTACCAAGAGACCCAGTACTTC. Its translation: CASSQGVAYQETQYF. J is TRBJ2-5 and V is TRBV3-1; maybe TRBD2 (5 bases). Germline-derived CDR1 and CDR2 are LGHDT and YNNKEL (reference sequence). This CDR3 contains 15 residues. Trimming removed 1 base from V and 0 bases from J, with 9 bases in between.

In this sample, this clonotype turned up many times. The chain's CDR3 is CASRQMRSSYEQYF. Here the CDR3 DNA reads TGTGCCAGCAGACAGATGCGGAGCTCCTACGAGCAGTACTTC. The chain links TRBV12-3 or TRBV12-4 to TRBJ2-7; no clear D. Trimming stripped 6 bases from V and 0 bases from J, with 12 bases between. The CDR3 loop spans 14 amino acids.

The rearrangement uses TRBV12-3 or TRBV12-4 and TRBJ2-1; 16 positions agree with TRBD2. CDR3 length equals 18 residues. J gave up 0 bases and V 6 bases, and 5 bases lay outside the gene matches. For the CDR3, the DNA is TGTGCCAGCAGGGGACTAGCGGGAGGGAAGAGCTCCTACAATGAGCAGTTCTTC. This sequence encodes CASRGLAGGKSSYNEQFF.

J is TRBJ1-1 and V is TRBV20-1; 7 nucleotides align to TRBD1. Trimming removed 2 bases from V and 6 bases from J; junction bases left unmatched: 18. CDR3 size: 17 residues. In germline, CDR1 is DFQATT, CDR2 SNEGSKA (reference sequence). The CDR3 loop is CSARTSQPGQWRSEAFF. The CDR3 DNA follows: TGCAGTGCTAGAACAAGCCAACCGGGACAGTGGCGGTCTGAAGCTTTCTTT.

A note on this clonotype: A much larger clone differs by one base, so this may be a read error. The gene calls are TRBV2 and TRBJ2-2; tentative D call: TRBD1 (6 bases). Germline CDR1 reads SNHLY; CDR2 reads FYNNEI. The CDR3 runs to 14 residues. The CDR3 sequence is CATTGSLNTRELFF. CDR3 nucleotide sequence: TGTGCCACCACAGGGAGTTTGAACACCCGGGAGCTGTTTTTT.

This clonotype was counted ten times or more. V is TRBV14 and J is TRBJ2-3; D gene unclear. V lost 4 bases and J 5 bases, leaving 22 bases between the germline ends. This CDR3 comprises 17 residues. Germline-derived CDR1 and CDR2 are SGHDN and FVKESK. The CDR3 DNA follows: TGTGCCAGCAGCCCCCTCGGAGCTCCCCCGGGTTTAGATACGCAGTATTTT. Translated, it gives CASSPLGAPPGLDTQYF.

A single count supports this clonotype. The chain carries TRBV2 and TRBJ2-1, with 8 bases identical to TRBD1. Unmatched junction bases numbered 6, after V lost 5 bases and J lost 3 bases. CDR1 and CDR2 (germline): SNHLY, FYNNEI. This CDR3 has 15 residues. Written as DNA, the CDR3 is TGTGCCAGCAGTCTGGTACAGGGGGACTACAATGAGCAGTTCTTC. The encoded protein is CASSLVQGDYNEQFF.

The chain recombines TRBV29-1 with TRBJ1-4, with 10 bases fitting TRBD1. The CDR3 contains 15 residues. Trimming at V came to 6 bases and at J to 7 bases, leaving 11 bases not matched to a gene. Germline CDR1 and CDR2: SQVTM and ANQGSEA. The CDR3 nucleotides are TGCAGCGTCGCCGACAGGGGGCAGGAGGGTGAAAAACTGTTTTTT. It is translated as CSVADRGQEGEKLFF.